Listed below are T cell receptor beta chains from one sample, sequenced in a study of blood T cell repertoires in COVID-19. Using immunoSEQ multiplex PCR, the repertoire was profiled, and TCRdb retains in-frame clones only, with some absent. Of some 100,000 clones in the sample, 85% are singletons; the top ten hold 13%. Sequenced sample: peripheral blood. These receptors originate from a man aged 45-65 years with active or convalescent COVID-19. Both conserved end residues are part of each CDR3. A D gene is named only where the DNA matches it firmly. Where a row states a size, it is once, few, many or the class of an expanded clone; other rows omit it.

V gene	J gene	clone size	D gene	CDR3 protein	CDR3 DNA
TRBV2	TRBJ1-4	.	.	CASKVDRINEKLFF	TGTGCCAGCAAGGTAGACAGAATTAATGAAAAACTGTTTTTT
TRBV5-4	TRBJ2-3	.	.	CASSSAGTYTDTQYF	TGTGCCAGCAGCTCCGCCGGGACTTACACAGATACGCAGTATTTT
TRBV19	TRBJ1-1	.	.	CASSTGGGLNTEAFF	TGTGCCAGTAGTACCGGTGGCGGTTTGAACACTGAAGCTTTCTTT
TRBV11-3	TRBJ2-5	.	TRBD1	CASRGQGRETQYF	TGTGCCAGCCGCGGACAGGGCCGGGAGACCCAGTACTTC
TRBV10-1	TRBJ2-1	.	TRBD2	CASSGTLAGNYNEQFF	TGCGCCAGCAGTGGGACGTTAGCGGGAAACTACAATGAGCAGTTCTTC
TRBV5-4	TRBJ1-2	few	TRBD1	CASSPGQGTGYGYTF	TGTGCCAGCAGCCCGGGACAGGGGACCGGCTATGGCTACACCTTC
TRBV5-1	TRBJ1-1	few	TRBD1	CASSLGQGGLMNTEAFF	TGCGCCAGCAGCTTGGGACAGGGCGGACTCATGAACACTGAAGCTTTCTTT
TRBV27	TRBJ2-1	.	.	CASTASVYNEQFF	TGTGCCAGCACCGCTAGCGTTTACAATGAGCAGTTCTTC
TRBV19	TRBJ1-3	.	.	CASSSNGHLSNTIYF	TGTGCCAGTAGTTCTAATGGACACCTTAGTAACACCATATATTTT
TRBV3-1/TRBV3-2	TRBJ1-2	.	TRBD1	CASSPPGQGSGYTF	TGTGCCAGCAGCCCGCCAGGACAGGGTTCCGGCTACACCTTC
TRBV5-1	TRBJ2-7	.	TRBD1	CASSPGQGSLSYEQYF	TGCGCCAGCAGTCCGGGACAGGGGTCTCTATCCTACGAGCAGTACTTC
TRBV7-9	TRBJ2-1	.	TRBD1	CASSGQGVNEQFF	TGTGCCAGCAGTGGACAGGGGGTAAATGAGCAGTTCTTC
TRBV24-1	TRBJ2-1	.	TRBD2	CATSDPELAGGPYEQFF	TGTGCCACCAGTGATCCTGAACTAGCGGGAGGGCCATATGAGCAGTTCTTC
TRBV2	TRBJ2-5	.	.	CASSRDLQETQYF	TGTGCCAGCAGTCGGGACTTGCAAGAGACCCAGTACTTC
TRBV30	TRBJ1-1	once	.	CAWTGILGTEAFF	TGTGCCTGGACGGGAATTTTGGGGACTGAAGCTTTCTTT
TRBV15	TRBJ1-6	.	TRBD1	CATSRDAGTGGSPLHF	TGTGCCACCAGCAGAGACGCCGGGACAGGGGGTTCACCCCTCCACTTT
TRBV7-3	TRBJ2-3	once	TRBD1	CASSLVLPGQGSSDTQYF	TGTGCCAGCAGCTTAGTACTACCGGGACAGGGTAGTTCGGATACGCAGTATTTT
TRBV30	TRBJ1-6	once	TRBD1	CAYRDSNSPLHF	TGTGCCTACCGGGACAGCAATTCACCCCTCCACTTT
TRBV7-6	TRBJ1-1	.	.	CASSLDPVNTEAFF	TGTGCCAGCAGCTTAGACCCGGTGAACACTGAAGCTTTCTTT
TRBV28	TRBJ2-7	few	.	CASIGSAGHSYEQYF	TGTGCCAGCATAGGCTCGGCGGGCCACTCCTACGAGCAGTACTTC
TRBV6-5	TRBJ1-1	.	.	CASSPRQVNTEAFF	TGTGCCAGCAGTCCTAGACAGGTGAACACTGAAGCTTTCTTT
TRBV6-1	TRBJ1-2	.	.	CASSEARGYGYTF	TGTGCCAGCAGTGAAGCGAGGGGGTATGGCTACACCTTC
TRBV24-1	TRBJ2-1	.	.	CATSDPGVRGYNEQFF	TGTGCCACCAGTGATCCAGGGGTGAGGGGTTACAATGAGCAGTTCTTC
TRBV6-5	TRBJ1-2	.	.	CASSYRMRTSNYGYTF	TGTGCCAGCAGCTACCGTATGAGAACCTCTAACTATGGCTACACCTTC
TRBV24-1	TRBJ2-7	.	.	CATSDSEAYEQYF	TGTGCCACCAGTGATAGCGAGGCCTACGAGCAGTACTTC
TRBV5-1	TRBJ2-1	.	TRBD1	CASSQPPGQEQFF	TGCGCCAGCAGTCAGCCTCCGGGACAGGAGCAGTTCTTC
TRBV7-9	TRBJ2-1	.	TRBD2	CASSATIGRYYTRSEQFF	TGTGCCAGCAGCGCCACGATCGGGAGGTACTACACCCGGAGTGAGCAGTTCTTC
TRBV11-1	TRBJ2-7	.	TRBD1	CASSLGDRVYEQYF	TGTGCCAGCAGCTTAGGGGACAGGGTCTACGAGCAGTACTTC
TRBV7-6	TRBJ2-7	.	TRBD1	CASSFRQGPYEQYF	TGTGCCAGCAGCTTTAGACAGGGACCCTACGAGCAGTACTTC